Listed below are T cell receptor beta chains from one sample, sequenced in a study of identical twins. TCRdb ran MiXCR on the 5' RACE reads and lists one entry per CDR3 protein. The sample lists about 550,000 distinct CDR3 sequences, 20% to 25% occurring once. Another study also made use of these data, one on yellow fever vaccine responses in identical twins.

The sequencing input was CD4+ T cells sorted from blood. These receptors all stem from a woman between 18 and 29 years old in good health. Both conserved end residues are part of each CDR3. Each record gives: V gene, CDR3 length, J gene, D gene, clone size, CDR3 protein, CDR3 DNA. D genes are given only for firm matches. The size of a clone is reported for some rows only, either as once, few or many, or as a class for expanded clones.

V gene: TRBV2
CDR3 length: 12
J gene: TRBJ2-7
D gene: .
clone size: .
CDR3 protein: CASSLQLEGGSF
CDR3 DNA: TGTGCCAGCAGCCTCCAACTAGAGGGAGGAAGTTTC

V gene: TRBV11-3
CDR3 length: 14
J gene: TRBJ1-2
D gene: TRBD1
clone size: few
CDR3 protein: CASSLEGTAYGYTF
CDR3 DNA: TGTGCCAGCAGCTTAGAAGGGACAGCCTATGGCTACACCTTC

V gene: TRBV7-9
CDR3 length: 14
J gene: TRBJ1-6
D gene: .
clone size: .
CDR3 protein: CASSVGHDNSPLHF
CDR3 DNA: TGTGCCAGCAGCGTGGGACATGATAATTCACCCCTCCACTTT

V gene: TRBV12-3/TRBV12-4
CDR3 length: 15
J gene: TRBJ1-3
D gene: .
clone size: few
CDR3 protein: CASSLQEHSGNTIYF
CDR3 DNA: TGTGCCAGCAGTTTACAGGAGCACTCTGGAAACACCATATATTTT

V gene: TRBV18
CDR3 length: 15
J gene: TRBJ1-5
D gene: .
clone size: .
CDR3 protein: CASSPPAAGNQPQHF
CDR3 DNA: TGTGCCAGCTCACCACCCGCGGCGGGTAATCAGCCCCAGCATTTT

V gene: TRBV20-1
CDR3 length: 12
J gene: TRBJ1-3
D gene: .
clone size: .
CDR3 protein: CSAREVGNTIYF
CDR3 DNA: TGCAGTGCTAGAGAGGTCGGAAACACCATATATTTT

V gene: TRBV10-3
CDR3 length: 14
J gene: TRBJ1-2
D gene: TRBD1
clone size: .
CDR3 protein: CAISESGTDYGYTF
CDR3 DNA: TGTGCCATCAGTGAGTCGGGGACAGATTATGGCTACACCTTC

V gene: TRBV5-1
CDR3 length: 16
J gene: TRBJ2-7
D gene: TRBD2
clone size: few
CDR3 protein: CASSFSPGLAGSEQYF
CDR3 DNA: TGCGCCAGCAGCTTCTCACCGGGACTAGCGGGATCCGAGCAGTACTTC

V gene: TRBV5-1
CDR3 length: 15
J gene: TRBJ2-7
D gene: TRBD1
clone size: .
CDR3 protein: CASSSAGTETYEQYF
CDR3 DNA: TGCGCCAGCAGCTCAGCCGGGACAGAAACCTACGAGCAGTACTTC

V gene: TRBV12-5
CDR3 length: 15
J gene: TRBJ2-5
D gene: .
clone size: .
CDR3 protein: CASGSGAPGQETQYF
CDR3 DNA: TGTGCTAGTGGTTCAGGGGCCCCCGGCCAAGAGACCCAGTACTTC

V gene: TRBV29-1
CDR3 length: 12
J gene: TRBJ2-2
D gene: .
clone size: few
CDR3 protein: CSVEPGGGELFF
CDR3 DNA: TGCAGCGTTGAACCGGGCGGGGGGGAGCTGTTTTTT

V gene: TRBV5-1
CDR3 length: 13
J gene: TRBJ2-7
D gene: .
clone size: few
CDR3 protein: CASSLDNLYEQYF
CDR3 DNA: TGCGCCAGCAGCTTGGACAATCTCTACGAGCAGTACTTC

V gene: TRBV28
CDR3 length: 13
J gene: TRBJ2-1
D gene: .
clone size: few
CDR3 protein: CASSLWQGNEQFF
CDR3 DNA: TGTGCCAGCAGTTTATGGCAGGGGAATGAGCAGTTCTTC

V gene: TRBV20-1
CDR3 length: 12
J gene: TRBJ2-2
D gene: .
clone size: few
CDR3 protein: CSAGRTSGELFF
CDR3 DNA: TGCAGTGCCGGACGTACGTCCGGGGAGCTGTTTTTT

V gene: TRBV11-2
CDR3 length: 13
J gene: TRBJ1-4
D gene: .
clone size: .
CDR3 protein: CASSLRPNEKLFF
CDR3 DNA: TGTGCCAGCAGCTTACGGCCTAATGAAAAACTGTTTTTT

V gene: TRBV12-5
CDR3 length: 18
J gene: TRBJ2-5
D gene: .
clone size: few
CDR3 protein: CASGLGGKSIGVQETQYF
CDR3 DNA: TGTGCTAGTGGTTTGGGAGGGAAGAGTATAGGGGTACAAGAGACCCAGTACTTC

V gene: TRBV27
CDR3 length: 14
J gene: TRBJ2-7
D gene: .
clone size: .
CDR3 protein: CASSLEGRTYEQYF
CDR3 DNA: TGTGCCAGCAGTTTAGAGGGGCGGACCTACGAGCAGTACTTC

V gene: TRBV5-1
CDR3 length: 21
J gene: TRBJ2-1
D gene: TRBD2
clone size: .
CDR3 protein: CASSLAVGGLAGANSKNEQFF
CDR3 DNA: TGCGCCAGCAGCTTGGCCGTTGGAGGACTAGCGGGAGCCAACAGTAAGAATGAGCAGTTCTTC